This is a list of T cell receptor beta chains from one sample in a study of T cells after yellow fever vaccination. Each CDR3 protein is one row after TCRdb ran MiXCR on the 5' RACE reads. The table shows 12,000 or so distinct CDR3 sequences, with 4.9% occurring only once. The material sequenced was PBMCs, either bulk or a sorted T-cell subset (CD4+, CD8+, memory, or dextramer-sorted; not recorded which), taken 45 days after the yellow fever booster vaccination. The receptors originated from a man younger than 40 who received the YFV17D yellow fever vaccine. Both conserved end residues are part of each CDR3. The order of the fields is CDR3 DNA, CDR3 protein, J gene, clone size, D gene, V gene. The D gene is left open where the match is weak. Not every row has a clone size; where given, it reads once, few, many or a size class.

CDR3nt: TGCGCCAGCAGCCAAGATCTGGGAAGGCAAGAGACCCAGTACTTC
CDR3aa: CASSQDLGRQETQYF
j_gene: TRBJ2-5
abundance: many
d_gene: .
v_gene: TRBV4-3

CDR3nt: TGCGCCAGCAGCTTTCCAGATGGCGGGAGTAAGAATGAGCAGTTCTTC
CDR3aa: CASSFPDGGSKNEQFF
j_gene: TRBJ2-1
abundance: many
d_gene: TRBD2
v_gene: TRBV5-1

CDR3nt: TGTGCCAGCAGCGTGTACAATGAGCAGTTCTTC
CDR3aa: CASSVYNEQFF
j_gene: TRBJ2-1
abundance: many
d_gene: .
v_gene: TRBV7-2

CDR3nt: TGCAGTGCTACCCAGCCTGGGGGGCGGAACACCGGGGAGCTGTTTTTT
CDR3aa: CSATQPGGRNTGELFF
j_gene: TRBJ2-2
abundance: many
d_gene: .
v_gene: TRBV20-1

CDR3nt: TGTGCCGCCGGAGGGGGGAATACGCAGTATTTT
CDR3aa: CAAGGGNTQYF
j_gene: TRBJ2-3
abundance: many
d_gene: .
v_gene: TRBV10-3

CDR3nt: TGTGCCAGCTCAGGAGGCAGCCCCCAAGAGACCCAGTACTTC
CDR3aa: CASSGGSPQETQYF
j_gene: TRBJ2-5
abundance: many
d_gene: .
v_gene: TRBV18

CDR3nt: TGCAGCTTCCTGAACAACGGTGCGGTTGGCTACACCTTC
CDR3aa: CSFLNNGAVGYTF
j_gene: TRBJ1-2
abundance: many
d_gene: .
v_gene: TRBV29-1

CDR3nt: TGCGCCAGCAGCTGGGGGTCAGAAGGAGAGACCCAGTACTTC
CDR3aa: CASSWGSEGETQYF
j_gene: TRBJ2-5
abundance: many
d_gene: .
v_gene: TRBV5-1

CDR3nt: TGTGCCAGCAGTTTAGTAGGGGACCAGCCCCAGCATTTT
CDR3aa: CASSLVGDQPQHF
j_gene: TRBJ1-5
abundance: many
d_gene: .
v_gene: TRBV27

CDR3nt: TGTGCCAGCAGCTTAGATTTGGCCACGCGGGAGACCCAGTACTTC
CDR3aa: CASSLDLATRETQYF
j_gene: TRBJ2-5
abundance: few
d_gene: .
v_gene: TRBV7-8

CDR3nt: TGCGCCAGCAGCCCAGAGGGTCGGGCCTCATCTGGAAACACCATATATTTT
CDR3aa: CASSPEGRASSGNTIYF
j_gene: TRBJ1-3
abundance: many
d_gene: .
v_gene: TRBV4-3

CDR3nt: TGTGCCAGCAGCCAATGGGAAGGGGCGGGACTAGCCTACGAGCAGTACTTC
CDR3aa: CASSQWEGAGLAYEQYF
j_gene: TRBJ2-7
abundance: many
d_gene: TRBD2
v_gene: TRBV3-1

CDR3nt: TGTGCCAGCAGCTTAGATCGCGGGCAGCCCACAGATACGCAGTATTTT
CDR3aa: CASSLDRGQPTDTQYF
j_gene: TRBJ2-3
abundance: many
d_gene: .
v_gene: TRBV11-2

CDR3nt: TGTGCCACCAGCAGGATAAAGGGGTCGTCCTACGAGCAGTACTTC
CDR3aa: CATSRIKGSSYEQYF
j_gene: TRBJ2-7
abundance: many
d_gene: .
v_gene: TRBV15

CDR3nt: TGTGCCACCGAACAGGGTTCCAAAAACATTCAGTACTTC
CDR3aa: CATEQGSKNIQYF
j_gene: TRBJ2-4
abundance: many
d_gene: .
v_gene: TRBV25-1

CDR3nt: TGTGCCAGCAGTTACTCCCGGGACAGCACTAATGAAAAACTGTTTTTT
CDR3aa: CASSYSRDSTNEKLFF
j_gene: TRBJ1-4
abundance: many
d_gene: TRBD1
v_gene: TRBV6-5

CDR3nt: TGTGCCAGCAGGGTGGGATTGGGAGAGACCCAGTACTTC
CDR3aa: CASRVGLGETQYF
j_gene: TRBJ2-5
abundance: many
d_gene: .
v_gene: TRBV28

CDR3nt: TGTGCCAGCAGTAGGGACAGGGGAAGGAGAGATACGCAGTATTTT
CDR3aa: CASSRDRGRRDTQYF
j_gene: TRBJ2-3
abundance: many
d_gene: TRBD1
v_gene: TRBV2

CDR3nt: TGCGCCAGCAGCTTGGAAGGGTTGGCGAGCAATCAGCCCCAGCATTTT
CDR3aa: CASSLEGLASNQPQHF
j_gene: TRBJ1-5
abundance: many
d_gene: .
v_gene: TRBV5-1

CDR3nt: TGTGCCAGCAGCTTGGTAGATACGCAGTATTTT
CDR3aa: CASSLVDTQYF
j_gene: TRBJ2-3
abundance: medium-sized
d_gene: .
v_gene: TRBV5-4

CDR3nt: TGCGCCAGCAGCTTGGCCGTCGGCGATTCACCCCTCCACTTT
CDR3aa: CASSLAVGDSPLHF
j_gene: TRBJ1-6
abundance: .
d_gene: .
v_gene: TRBV5-1

CDR3nt: TGCGCCAGCAGCTTGTATTCGGGAGCCGGGGAGCTGTTTTTT
CDR3aa: CASSLYSGAGELFF
j_gene: TRBJ2-2
abundance: many
d_gene: .
v_gene: TRBV5-1

CDR3nt: TGTGCCAGCGGCCGACGGGACTCATACTACGAGCAGTACTTC
CDR3aa: CASGRRDSYYEQYF
j_gene: TRBJ2-7
abundance: many
d_gene: .
v_gene: TRBV27

CDR3nt: TGCGCCAGCAGCTTGGCGTACGGGGTGGGATCGGCAACTAATGAAAAACTGTTTTTT
CDR3aa: CASSLAYGVGSATNEKLFF
j_gene: TRBJ1-4
abundance: many
d_gene: .
v_gene: TRBV5-1

CDR3nt: TGTGCCAGCAGCACAAGCGGGCCGTCCACAGATACGCAGTATTTT
CDR3aa: CASSTSGPSTDTQYF
j_gene: TRBJ2-3
abundance: many
d_gene: .
v_gene: TRBV7-2

CDR3nt: TGTGCCAGCAGCTCCGGGACTAGCGCCGCCTACGAGCAGTACTTC
CDR3aa: CASSSGTSAAYEQYF
j_gene: TRBJ2-7
abundance: many
d_gene: TRBD2
v_gene: TRBV5-4

CDR3nt: TGCAGCGTTGAAAACAGGGAGGACTATGGCTACACCTTC
CDR3aa: CSVENREDYGYTF
j_gene: TRBJ1-2
abundance: many
d_gene: .
v_gene: TRBV29-1

CDR3nt: TGTGCCAGCAGTTTAAACAGGGGCACAGATACGCAGTATTTT
CDR3aa: CASSLNRGTDTQYF
j_gene: TRBJ2-3
abundance: many
d_gene: .
v_gene: TRBV27

CDR3nt: TGTGCCAGCTCACTCTCCAGCGGCTACGAGCAGTACTTC
CDR3aa: CASSLSSGYEQYF
j_gene: TRBJ2-7
abundance: many
d_gene: .
v_gene: TRBV18

CDR3nt: TGTGCCACCAGCAGGAACAGGGGTAACACTGAAGCTTTCTTT
CDR3aa: CATSRNRGNTEAFF
j_gene: TRBJ1-1
abundance: many
d_gene: TRBD1
v_gene: TRBV15

CDR3nt: TGTGCCAGCAGTTACTCCGGGACTAGCGTGGAAAAGACCCAGTACTTC
CDR3aa: CASSYSGTSVEKTQYF
j_gene: TRBJ2-5
abundance: many
d_gene: TRBD2
v_gene: TRBV6-2/TRBV6-3

CDR3nt: TGTGCCAGCAGCCTCTGGACGCTATACGAGCAGTACTTC
CDR3aa: CASSLWTLYEQYF
j_gene: TRBJ2-7
abundance: many
d_gene: .
v_gene: TRBV7-2

CDR3nt: TGTGCCAGCAGCTTGGGACTAGTAAGCGAGCAGTACTTC
CDR3aa: CASSLGLVSEQYF
j_gene: TRBJ2-7
abundance: many
d_gene: TRBD2
v_gene: TRBV3-1

CDR3nt: TGTGCCAGCAGTTTTGAGGGCGGGGAGCTGGTTTTT
CDR3aa: CASSFEGGELVF
j_gene: TRBJ2-2
abundance: .
d_gene: .
v_gene: TRBV27

CDR3nt: TGCAGTGCGGCGTCGTCCGCAGATACGCAGTATTTT
CDR3aa: CSAASSADTQYF
j_gene: TRBJ2-3
abundance: many
d_gene: .
v_gene: TRBV20-1